What follows are 14 T cell receptor beta chains derived from one specimen sequenced in a study of cytomegalovirus exposure and HLA in healthy donors. Primers included in the PCR were 60 Vbeta and 13 Jbeta primers. Only in-frame clones appear in the TCRdb table, and some are missing; sequencing was by immunoSEQ multiplex PCR. The sample includes about 160,000 clones, less than 90% seen only once; the top ten take 1.5% to 2%. Specimen: PBMCs. The receptors derive from a man aged 18 to 35 in good health and CMV-seronegative.

V gene TRBV28 combines with J gene TRBJ2-2; D is ambiguous. Germline CDR1 and CDR2: MDHEN and SYDVKM. The CDR3 spans 13 residues. Trimming removed 8 bases from V and 2 bases from J, with 9 bases in between. CDR3 loop: CASEAPNTGELFF. The CDR3 DNA is TGTGCCAGCGAGGCACCTAACACCGGGGAGCTGTTTTTT.

The chain uses TRBV18 and TRBJ1-5; 7 bases match TRBD1. There are 16 residues in the CDR3. Germline loops: CDR1 KGHSH, CDR2 LQKENI. The V segment lost 2 bases and the J segment 3 bases; nucleotides outside the gene matches: 7. The CDR3 nucleotides read TGTGCCAGCTCACCAAAGGGACAGCACCTCAATCAGCCCCAGCATTTT. It encodes CASSPKGQHLNQPQHF.

This clone has more than one count but fewer than ten. Other DNA sequences from this sample encode an identical CDR3 as well. The CDR3 DNA reads as TGCGCCAGCAGCTTGGACAGGGACTACGAGCAGTACTTC. This gives the protein CASSLDRDYEQYF. The J gene is TRBJ2-7, the V gene TRBV5-1; D possibly corresponds to TRBD1 (6 bases). V dropped 0 bases and J dropped 3 bases, with 7 bases sitting between them. Germline lookup yields CDR1 SGHRS and CDR2 YFSETQ. The CDR3 spans 13 residues.

CDR3 DNA sequence: TGTGCCAGCAGTCAGCGGGCCTACACAGATACGCAGTATTTT. Translating it yields CASSQRAYTDTQYF. The chain links TRBV6-6 to TRBJ2-3; weak D call: TRBD2 (6 bases). The CDR3 covers 14 residues. Per germline, CDR1 MNHNY and CDR2 SVGAGI (reference sequence). V shed 5 bases and J shed 2 bases, with 11 bases lying between them.

This clone has a single count. This rearrangement joins TRBV7-2 to TRBJ1-5; 8 positions match TRBD1. V lost 5 bases, J lost 4 bases, and 4 bases stayed unmatched. Germline assignment: CDR1 SGHTA and CDR2 FQGNSA. The CDR3 totals 14 residues. The CDR3 sequence is CASSPRTGNQPQHF. In DNA form, the CDR3 reads TGTGCCAGCAGCCCTAGGACAGGGAATCAGCCCCAGCATTTT.

This chain uses TRBV5-1 with TRBJ2-7, with unresolved D. The germline CDR1 and CDR2 sequences are SGHRS and YFSETQ. CDR3 length equals 11 residues. Trimming took off 4 bases at V and 4 bases at J, with 6 bases between the two ends. CDR3 DNA sequence: TGCGCCAGCAGCGGTAGTTACGAGCAGTACTTC. This codes for CASSGSYEQYF.

The CDR3 DNA follows: TGCGCCAGCAGCCAAGACAACAGGGCTAACGAGCAGTACTTC. As protein: CASSQDNRANEQYF. The chain recombines TRBV4-1 with TRBJ2-7; D may be TRBD1 (6 bases). This CDR3 has 14 amino acids. V was shortened by 0 bases and J by 5 bases, with 11 bases between the two germline ends. The V gene's germline CDR1 is MGHRA and CDR2 YSYEKL.

The V and J genes are TRBV7-9 and TRBJ2-3, with a possible D match to TRBD2 (6 bases). The CDR3 has 15 residues. Germline loops: CDR1 SEHNR, CDR2 FQNEAQ (reference sequence). Deletions cut 5 bases from V and 0 bases from J, with 12 bases between. The CDR3 bases are TGTGCCAGCAGCGGGGGGACGGTGAGCACAGATACGCAGTATTTT. It codes for CASSGGTVSTDTQYF.

The chain recombines TRBV19 with TRBJ2-2; the match to TRBD2 covers 12 bases. V lost 4 bases and J lost 5; bases outside the gene matches: 14. The CDR3 spans 19 residues. Germline-derived CDR1 and CDR2 are LNHDA and SQIVND (reference sequence). CDR3 sequence (DNA): TGTGCCAGTAGTACGCTTCCTAGCGGGGGGGCCGGGTGGACCGGGGAGCTGTTTTTT. Translating it yields CASSTLPSGGAGWTGELFF. Full variable domain (missing parts from reference TRBV19 and TRBJ2-2): DGGITQSPKYLFRKEGQNVTLSCEQNLNHDAMYWYRQDPGQGLRLIYYSQIVNDFQKGDIAEGYSVSREKKESFPLTVTSAQKNPTAFYLCASSTLPSGGAGWTGELFFGEGSRLTVL.

The V and J genes are TRBV2 and TRBJ2-7; 11 nucleotides line up with TRBD2. J gave up 3 bases and V 3 bases, and 4 bases lay outside the gene matches. The CDR3 runs to 15 residues. The germline CDR1 and CDR2 sequences are SNHLY and FYNNEI. CDR3 in amino acids: CASSEGTSGFYEQYF. The CDR3 region has the DNA TGTGCCAGCAGTGAGGGGACTAGCGGCTTCTACGAGCAGTACTTC.

This clone was counted a few times. The chain links TRBV2 to TRBJ2-3; 13 bases are a match to TRBD2. CDR1 and CDR2 (germline): SNHLY, FYNNEI. Losses at the gene ends were 6 bases for V and 1 base for J; bases not matched to a gene: 7. This CDR3 comprises 17 residues. The CDR3 reads CASSRTSGSGGTDTQYF. CDR3 in DNA: TGTGCCAGCAGCCGGACTAGCGGGAGTGGAGGCACAGATACGCAGTATTTT.

The rearrangement joins TRBV28 to TRBJ1-3; weak D call: TRBD1 (5 bases). The CDR3 is made up of 17 amino acids. V lost 7 bases and J lost 0, with 19 bases in between. Germline loops: CDR1 MDHEN, CDR2 SYDVKM. Here the CDR3 reads CASTAPGLRLSGNTIYF. CDR3 bases: TGTGCCAGCACAGCCCCGGGACTCAGACTCTCTGGAAACACCATATATTTT.

The V and J genes are TRBV11-1 and TRBJ2-1; TRBD2 aligns across 12 bases. This CDR3 is built from 19 residues. Germline-derived CDR1 and CDR2 are SGHAT and FQDESV (reference sequence). The ends lost 1 base at V and 2 bases at J; junction bases unmatched: 9. CDR3 amino acids: CASSLGLLAGGKAYNEQFF. CDR3 DNA: TGTGCCAGCAGCTTAGGGTTACTAGCGGGGGGCAAGGCCTACAATGAGCAGTTCTTC.

V gene TRBV27 combines with J gene TRBJ2-5; 7 bases align to TRBD2. V was clipped by 6 bases and J by 2 bases; unmatched bases: 12. Per the germline V gene, CDR1 is MNHEY and CDR2 is SMNVEV (reference sequence). CDR3 size: 16 residues. The CDR3 DNA reads TGTGCCAGCAGCCTCAGGGTTGGGGAGGGACAAGAGACCCAGTACTTC. The encoded protein is CASSLRVGEGQETQYF.